This passage covers 32 T cell receptor beta chains from one sample sequenced in a study of T cell clones after liver transplantation. The protocol was immunoSEQ multiplex PCR, while the TCRdb copy is restricted to in-frame clones and leaves out a portion. The sample includes about 75,000 clones, around 84% of them seen just once. The source was CD4+ T cells from blood, collected around 50 months after liver transplant. The receptor source for this set is a human patient who received a liver transplant. Some T cells may have originated in the graft donor.

This chain links TRBV6-6 with TRBJ2-5; the match to TRBD1 covers 9 bases. Trimming cost V 0 bases and J 5 bases; bases outside gene matches: 7. The CDR3 runs to 16 residues. Germline V gene data show CDR1 as MNHNY and CDR2 as SVGAGI (reference sequence). The CDR3: CASSYSGTGNRETQYF. In DNA form, the CDR3 reads TGTGCCAGCAGTTACTCCGGGACAGGGAACCGGGAGACCCAGTACTTC.

J is TRBJ2-1 and V is TRBV5-1, with D hard to call. The germline gives CDR1 SGHRS, CDR2 YFSETQ. V was shortened by 0 bases and J by 6 bases, with 7 bases between the two germline ends. There are 13 residues in the CDR3. DNA of the CDR3: TGCGCCAGCAGCTTGGCGGGCAGCAATGAGCAGTTCTTC. Encoded protein: CASSLAGSNEQFF.

The chain combines TRBV29-1 with TRBJ2-5; 8 bases line up with TRBD1. CDR3 length equals 14 residues. Germline CDR1 and CDR2: SQVTM and ANQGSEA. Trimming removed 4 bases from V and 2 bases from J; junction bases left unmatched: 6. DNA of the CDR3: TGCAGCGTTGGGCCTCGGACAGGGCAAGAGACCCAGTACTTC. Its protein is CSVGPRTGQETQYF.

The rearrangement joins TRBV20-1 to TRBJ1-4; no firm D call. V was trimmed by 6 bases and J by 9 bases, leaving 11 bases between them. This CDR3 region has 11 residues. Germline V gene data show CDR1 as DFQATT and CDR2 as SNEGSKA (reference sequence). The CDR3 protein is CSAINQKKLFF. In DNA form, the CDR3 reads TGCAGTGCCATTAATCAGAAAAAACTGTTTTTT.

CDR3 amino acids: CASRKGWEQYF. CDR3 in DNA: TGTGCCAGCAGGAAGGGATGGGAGCAGTACTTC. This chain connects TRBV28 to TRBJ2-7; no clear D. The germline V and J ends were trimmed by 6 bases and 7 bases, with 10 bases remaining between them. The CDR3 covers 11 residues. Germline V CDR1 and CDR2: MDHEN, SYDVKM.

This CDR3 is CASSYTEGKFF. Written as DNA, the CDR3 is TGTGCCAGCAGTTACACTGAGGGGAAGTTCTTC. The chain recombines TRBV6-6 with TRBJ2-1; D may match TRBD1 or TRBD2 (5 bases each). Between the trimmed V and J ends, which lost 2 bases and 14 bases, there was a span of 10 bases. Germline CDR1 reads MNHNY; CDR2 reads SVGAGI (reference sequence). CDR3 size: 11 residues.

The rearrangement joins TRBV28 to TRBJ1-5, with TRBD1 matching over 11 bases. After removal of 7 bases from V and 5 bases from J, the junction contained 7 bases not matched to a gene. Germline CDR1 MDHEN, CDR2 SYDVKM. The CDR3 consists of 15 residues. This chain's CDR3 is CASNKRTGGDQPQHF. CDR3 coding DNA: TGTGCCAGCAATAAACGGACAGGGGGCGATCAGCCCCAGCATTTT.

The chain combines TRBV6-6 with TRBJ1-5; 8 bases fit TRBD1. Trimming cost V 8 bases and J 5 bases; bases outside gene matches: 8. The CDR3 sequence is 14 residues long. In germline, CDR1 is MNHNY, CDR2 SVGAGI (reference sequence). The CDR3 coding sequence is TGTGCCAGCGGGCTACAGGGGGGAGATCAGCCCCAGCATTTT. Residues: CASGLQGGDQPQHF.

The V gene is TRBV7-2, the J gene TRBJ2-7; D could derive from TRBD1 or TRBD2 (7 bases each). The V and J ends lost 5 bases and 4 bases respectively, with 18 bases between them. The CDR3 runs to 15 residues. CDR1 is SGHTA, CDR2 FQGNSA, per germline. The CDR3 coding sequence is TGTGCCAGCAGCGGAGGGGGGGACAGACGTTACGAGCAGTACTTC. Amino acids: CASSGGGDRRYEQYF.

This clone was observed once. This rearrangement joins TRBV5-1 to TRBJ2-1; TRBD1 aligns across 10 bases. This CDR3 region has 13 residues. V shed 3 bases, J shed 8 bases, and the junction held 2 bases outside the gene matches. CDR1 SGHRS and CDR2 YFSETQ come from the germline V gene. Written as DNA, the CDR3 is TGCGCCAGCAGCTCGGACAGGGGGTATGAGCAGTTCTTC. This translates into CASSSDRGYEQFF.

The chain links TRBV7-2 to TRBJ2-5; 16 positions agree with TRBD2. Germline V lookup: CDR1 SGHTA, CDR2 FQGNSA. This CDR3 comprises 16 residues. V was clipped by 1 base and J by 5 bases; unmatched bases: 1. DNA for the CDR3: TGTGCCAGCAGCTTAGTGGGACTAGCGGGAGGGGAGACCCAGTACTTC. It translates to CASSLVGLAGGETQYF.

The CDR3 nucleotides read TGTGCCAGCAGCGTCACTTGGGGTGAGCAGTTCTTC. Its protein is CASSVTWGEQFF. J is TRBJ2-1 and V is TRBV11-3; D call uncertain. Trimming left V 5 bases short and J 9 bases short, with 11 bases between. The germline CDR1 and CDR2 sequences are SGHNT and YENEEA. The CDR3 covers 12 residues.

This clone was counted only a few times. The chain employs TRBV19 and TRBJ1-1; weak D call: TRBD1 (5 bases). In germline, CDR1 is LNHDA, CDR2 SQIVND (reference sequence). V gave up 7 bases and J gave up 5 bases, with 14 bases separating them. The CDR3 covers 13 residues. The CDR3 region is CASKASGGTEAFF. The CDR3 DNA sequence: TGTGCCAGTAAGGCCTCTGGGGGAACTGAAGCTTTCTTT.

The chain uses TRBV14 and TRBJ2-7; the D gene could be TRBD1 or TRBD2 (5 bases each). The germline gives CDR1 SGHDN, CDR2 FVKESK. There are 18 residues in the CDR3. V was pared by 0 bases and J by 4 bases, with 22 bases between. Here the CDR3 reads CASSQEWGLLGSNYEQYF. CDR3 DNA sequence: TGTGCCAGCAGCCAAGAATGGGGGTTACTAGGAAGTAATTACGAGCAGTACTTC. Full variable domain (rest looked up from reference TRBV14 and TRBJ2-7): EAGVTQFPSHSVIEKGQTVTLRCDPISGHDNLYWYRRVMGKEIKFLLHFVKESKQDESGMPNNRFLAERTGGTYSTLKVQPAELEDSGVYFCASSQEWGLLGSNYEQYFGPGTRLTVT.

The chain recombines TRBV18 with TRBJ2-3, with D perhaps matching TRBD1 (6 bases). Germline V CDR1 and CDR2: KGHSH, LQKENI. The length of the CDR3 is 14 residues. Trimming cost V 5 bases and J 1 base, with 10 bases left between them. The CDR3 sequence: CASSSQGRTDTQYF. The CDR3 DNA follows: TGTGCCAGCTCATCACAGGGTCGCACAGATACGCAGTATTTT.

This chain links TRBV9 with TRBJ2-3; D perhaps matches TRBD1 (6 bases). This CDR3 has 15 residues. Looked up from germline, CDR1 is SGDLS and CDR2 is YYNGEE. The V end lost 4 bases, the J end lost 10 bases, and 22 bases lay between the germline ends. The CDR3 here is CASSLLGADDRPQYF. CDR3 coding DNA: TGTGCCAGCAGCCTCCTGGGGGCCGATGATAGGCCGCAGTATTTT.

V gene TRBV5-6 combines with J gene TRBJ2-7; TRBD1 is a possible D gene (5 bases). Per germline, CDR1 SGHDT and CDR2 YYEEEE. The CDR3 has 14 residues. V was shortened by 2 bases and J by 6 bases, with 15 bases between the two germline ends. CDR3 sequence (DNA): TGTGCCAGCAGCTTAGTCCAGGGAAGAGGCGAGCAGTACTTC. Protein product: CASSLVQGRGEQYF.

This sequence joins TRBV11-3 and TRBJ2-5; D may be TRBD2 (7 bases). Looked up from germline, CDR1 is SGHNT and CDR2 is YENEEA. The CDR3 runs 14 residues. Trimming removed 8 bases from V and 5 bases from J, with 18 bases in between. Here the CDR3 DNA reads TGTGCCAGCTCCTCCGGGGGGCAAGGGGAGACCCAGTACTTC. Encoded protein: CASSSGGQGETQYF.

The chain combines TRBV11-2 with TRBJ2-7; a weak D match, TRBD2 (6 bases). Germline loops: CDR1 SGHAT, CDR2 FQNNGV. Trimming left V 7 bases short and J 3 bases short, with 13 bases between. This CDR3 is built from 13 residues. The CDR3 spells CASKEGSVYEQYF. The CDR3 bases are TGTGCCAGCAAGGAGGGTTCGGTCTACGAGCAGTACTTC.

This clone has just one count. The chain couples TRBV5-5 to TRBJ1-5; unclear D gene. The ends were cut back, 3 bases at V and 12 bases at J, with 16 bases in the middle. The CDR3 spans 13 residues. CDR1 is SGHKS and CDR2 is YYEKEE in the germline V gene (reference sequence). CDR3 sequence reads: CASSWNDATFQHF. The CDR3 nucleotides read TGTGCCAGCAGCTGGAACGACGCGACGTTCCAGCATTTT.

The chain links TRBV30 to TRBJ2-5, with 10 bases aligning to TRBD2. Unmatched junction bases numbered 4, after V lost 6 bases and J lost 6 bases. CDR1 and CDR2 from the germline V gene are GTSNPN and SVGIG (reference sequence). There are 12 residues in the CDR3. The CDR3 DNA sequence: TGTGCCTGCAGTAGCGGGAGGAAGACCCAGTACTTC. This encodes CACSSGRKTQYF.

In this sample, this clone turned up once. The rearrangement joins TRBV2 to TRBJ2-1; 10 bases align to TRBD2. The CDR3 runs 17 residues. Looked up from germline, CDR1 is SNHLY and CDR2 is FYNNEI. The V and J ends lost 2 bases and 8 bases, in that order; junction bases with no gene match: 12. CDR3 nucleotides: TGTGCCAGCAGTGAATTTACTGGGCTAGCGGGAGACGATGAGCAGTTCTTC. Encoded protein: CASSEFTGLAGDDEQFF. Based on the CDR3 plus reference TRBV2 and TRBJ2-1, the full variable domain is EPEVTQTPSHQVTQMGQEVILRCVPISNHLYFYWYRQILGQKVEFLVSFYNNEISEKSEIFDDQFSVERPDGSNFTLKIRSTKLEDSAMYFCASSEFTGLAGDDEQFFGPGTRLTVL.

Judged by abundance, this clone is medium-sized. Other DNA sequences within the sample encode an identical CDR3. The chain joins TRBV7-2 to TRBJ2-5; 12 bases map to TRBD2. Unmatched junction bases numbered 3, after V lost 0 bases and J lost 4 bases. This CDR3 contains 16 residues. Germline CDR1 reads SGHTA; CDR2 reads FQGNSA. The CDR3 sequence: CASSLALAGGRETQYF. CDR3 nucleotides: TGTGCCAGCAGCTTAGCCCTAGCGGGGGGGCGAGAGACCCAGTACTTC.

The rearrangement links TRBV5-1 to TRBJ2-1; 13 nucleotides match TRBD2. Germline V gene data show CDR1 as SGHRS and CDR2 as YFSETQ. This CDR3 region has 15 residues. Germline trimming cut 3 bases from V and 9 bases from J; bases unmatched to any gene: 6. The CDR3, as DNA: TGCGCCAGCAGCTCCACTAGCGGGGGGGCCGGTGAGCAGTTCTTC. Translating it yields CASSSTSGGAGEQFF.

This chain joins TRBV2 and TRBJ1-2, with unresolved D. Germline assignment: CDR1 SNHLY and CDR2 FYNNEI. This CDR3 spans 16 amino acids. Trimming shortened V by 4 bases and J by 8 bases, and 23 bases separated the two germline ends. CDR3 sequence reads: CASSARVFTTMEGYTF. Written as DNA, the CDR3 is TGTGCCAGCAGTGCACGGGTCTTTACGACTATGGAGGGCTACACCTTC.

This rearrangement joins TRBV9 to TRBJ1-4, with D possibly TRBD1 on 6 matching bases. The CDR3 covers 15 residues. CDR1 SGDLS and CDR2 YYNGEE come from the germline V gene. V was pared by 3 bases and J by 3 bases, with 12 bases between. In DNA form, the CDR3 reads TGTGCCAGCAGCGCCAACGGGACACCTAATGAAAAACTGTTTTTT. This encodes CASSANGTPNEKLFF.

The chain combines TRBV19 with TRBJ2-7, with no clear D. Trimming took off 4 bases at V and 6 bases at J, with 13 bases between the two ends. This CDR3 is 13 amino acids long. Germline V gene data show CDR1 as LNHDA and CDR2 as SQIVND (reference sequence). CDR3 nucleotides: TGTGCCAGTAGTACGACGCCTGGGTCCGAGCAGTACTTC. Translated: CASSTTPGSEQYF.

The V and J genes are TRBV29-1 and TRBJ2-7; the D is unclear. The CDR3 loop spans 13 amino acids. Trimming shortened V by 4 bases and J by 6 bases, and 16 bases separated the two germline ends. Germline V gene lookup returns CDR1 SQVTM and CDR2 ANQGSEA. CDR3 in amino acids: CSVAFVVTGEQYF. In nucleotides, the CDR3 is TGCAGCGTTGCATTCGTAGTAACGGGCGAGCAGTACTTC.

The chain recombines TRBV30 with TRBJ1-2; 8 bases are shared with TRBD1. V shed 1 base and J 7 bases; nucleotides not matched to a gene: 2. This CDR3 region has 12 residues. Germline CDR1 reads GTSNPN; CDR2 reads SVGIG (reference sequence). The DNA for the CDR3 is TGTGCCTGGAGTGGCGGACAGGGTGGCTACACCTTC. Translation: CAWSGGQGGYTF.

V gene TRBV19 combines with J gene TRBJ2-1; unclear D gene. The length of the CDR3 is 14 residues. CDR1 and CDR2 from the germline V gene are LNHDA and SQIVND (reference sequence). Trimming cost V 0 bases and J 15 bases, with 18 bases left between them. The CDR3 DNA follows: TGTGCCAGTAGTATAGAACCGAGGACCCCCCGGCGGTTCTTC. Protein: CASSIEPRTPRRFF. Based on the CDR3 plus reference TRBV19 and TRBJ2-1, the full variable domain is DGGITQSPKYLFRKEGQNVTLSCEQNLNHDAMYWYRQDPGQGLRLIYYSQIVNDFQKGDIAEGYSVSREKKESFPLTVTSAQKNPTAFYLCASSIEPRTPRRFFGPGTRLTVL.

The rearrangement links TRBV5-6 to TRBJ2-3, with 11 bases fitting TRBD2. J was trimmed by 2 bases and V by 4 bases; bases with no gene match: 9. This CDR3 spans 17 amino acids. Looked up from germline, CDR1 is SGHDT and CDR2 is YYEEEE. This CDR3 is CASSQVASGRPTDTQYF. DNA for the CDR3: TGTGCCAGCAGCCAAGTGGCTAGCGGGAGGCCCACAGATACGCAGTATTTT.

This chain links TRBV27 with TRBJ1-6; possible D gene TRBD1, 5 bases. V lost 10 bases and J 2 bases, leaving 15 bases between the germline ends. Germline CDR1 is MNHEY and CDR2 is SMNVEV (reference sequence). CDR3 size: 15 residues. This CDR3 reads CATRLGRAYNSPLHF. In DNA form, the CDR3 reads TGTGCCACCAGGCTGGGGCGAGCCTATAATTCACCCCTCCACTTT.